Listed here are 23 T cell receptor beta chains from one sample, sequenced in a study of blood T cell repertoires in COVID-19. Libraries were prepared by immunoSEQ multiplex PCR; TCRdb keeps only in-frame clonotypes and omits some of them. The sample holds roughly 100,000 clones; 76% are singletons and the top ten take 6.2%. What was sequenced was peripheral blood. These receptors were collected from a man of 80 years or more with COVID-19, enrolled during active disease.

The chain joins TRBV14 to TRBJ2-3; TRBD2 aligns across 7 bases. The CDR3 spans 15 residues. The germline CDR1 and CDR2 sequences are SGHDN and FVKESK. V was clipped by 4 bases and J by 0 bases; unmatched bases: 4. Written as DNA, the CDR3 is TGTGCCAGCAGCCTCGGACTAGGGAGCACAGATACGCAGTATTTT. Protein sequence: CASSLGLGSTDTQYF.

The gene calls are TRBV29-1 and TRBJ2-7; D is possibly TRBD2 (5 bases). CDR3 size: 14 residues. Germline CDR1 and CDR2: SQVTM and ANQGSEA. Between the trimmed V and J ends, which lost 3 bases and 4 bases, there was a span of 16 bases. CDR3 DNA sequence: TGCAGCGTTGATGGGCCGGGATATGGTTACGAGCAGTACTTC. It translates to CSVDGPGYGYEQYF.

V usage is TRBV2 and J usage is TRBJ1-4; D is unclear. CDR3 length: 13 residues. Trimming shortened V by 6 bases and J by 0 bases, and 5 bases separated the two germline ends. Germline assignment: CDR1 SNHLY and CDR2 FYNNEI. The CDR3 DNA reads TGTGCCAGCAGCGGGGCAACTAATGAAAAACTGTTTTTT. Translating it yields CASSGATNEKLFF.

The CDR3 DNA reads as TGCGCCAGCAGCAGAGGGGAGGGGTTGAACACTGAAGCTTTCTTT. Translating gives CASSRGEGLNTEAFF. The J gene is TRBJ1-1, the V gene TRBV5-1, with a possible D match to TRBD1 (5 bases). Germline V gene sequence: CDR1 SGHRS, CDR2 YFSETQ. Trimming cost V 4 bases and J 0 bases, with 13 bases left between them. The CDR3 spans 15 residues.

The gene calls are TRBV6-5 and TRBJ1-1; tentative D call: TRBD1 (5 bases). The CDR3 sequence is 13 residues long. Germline V CDR1 and CDR2: MNHEY, SVGAGI. V gave up 7 bases and J gave up 3 bases, with 12 bases separating them. DNA of the CDR3: TGTGCCAGCACCCTCGGGGGAGACACTGAAGCTTTCTTT. Its translation is CASTLGGDTEAFF.

This clone was counted a single time. This sequence joins TRBV11-3 and TRBJ2-1; TRBD2 aligns across 16 bases. This CDR3 region has 18 residues. The V gene's germline CDR1 is SGHNT and CDR2 YENEEA. V gave up 5 bases and J gave up 7 bases; unmatched junction bases: 11. Here the CDR3 reads CASSPGTSGRAKGNEQFF. The CDR3 DNA reads as TGTGCCAGCAGCCCCGGGACTAGCGGGAGGGCCAAGGGGAATGAGCAGTTCTTC.

This clone was found once. This chain links TRBV28 with TRBJ1-1; TRBD1 is a possible D gene (5 bases). The CDR3 is 14 residues long. CDR1 and CDR2 (germline): MDHEN, SYDVKM. V was pared by 0 bases and J by 5 bases, with 10 bases between. For the CDR3, the DNA is TGTGCCAGCAGTTTATGGTCCCAGGGAACTGAAGCTTTCTTT. It specifies CASSLWSQGTEAFF.

The chain joins TRBV3-1 (or the pseudogene TRBV3-2) to TRBJ2-1, with D possibly TRBD2 on 5 matching bases. In germline, CDR1 is LGHDT, CDR2 YNNKEL (reference sequence). The CDR3 spans 18 residues. Trimming left V 3 bases short and J 0 bases short, with 18 bases between. CDR3 sequence reads: CASSHPMASGVSYNEQFF. CDR3 DNA sequence: TGTGCCAGCAGCCACCCCATGGCCAGCGGAGTCTCCTACAATGAGCAGTTCTTC.

This chain uses TRBV2 with TRBJ1-5, with a weak D call TRBD1 (6 bases). Trimming stripped 8 bases from V and 5 bases from J, with 13 bases between. Germline V gives CDR1 SNHLY, CDR2 FYNNEI. The CDR3 sequence is 13 residues long. The CDR3: CASRQVSDQPQHF. CDR3 DNA: TGTGCCAGCCGACAGGTATCTGATCAGCCCCAGCATTTT.

J is TRBJ2-2 and V is TRBV10-3; no definite D call. V shed 5 bases and J shed 2 bases, with 9 bases lying between them. There are 14 residues in the CDR3. Germline-derived CDR1 and CDR2 are ENHRY and SYGVKD. CDR3 residues: CAISNRGNTGELFF. CDR3 DNA: TGTGCCATCAGTAATAGAGGCAACACCGGGGAGCTGTTTTTT.

V gene TRBV19 combines with J gene TRBJ1-1; 7 positions agree with TRBD1. Trimming cost V 7 bases and J 4 bases; bases outside gene matches: 15. Germline V CDR1 and CDR2: LNHDA, SQIVND (reference sequence). The CDR3 runs 16 residues. The CDR3 region has the DNA TGTGCCAGTACCCGAGGCCAGGGCAGGGGGAGCACTGAAGCTTTCTTT. Translating gives CASTRGQGRGSTEAFF. The full variable domain, in which reference TRBV19 and TRBJ1-1 provide the parts outside the CDR3, is DGGITQSPKYLFRKEGQNVTLSCEQNLNHDAMYWYRQDPGQGLRLIYYSQIVNDFQKGDIAEGYSVSREKKESFPLTVTSAQKNPTAFYLCASTRGQGRGSTEAFFGQGTRLTVV.

The chain combines TRBV9 with TRBJ1-1; 9 positions agree with TRBD1. There are 18 residues in the CDR3. Looked up from germline, CDR1 is SGDLS and CDR2 is YYNGEE. Trimming at V came to 7 bases and at J to 2 bases, leaving 18 bases not matched to a gene. The CDR3 sequence: CASAPGGDRALFNTEAFF. CDR3 bases: TGTGCCAGCGCCCCCGGAGGGGACAGGGCCCTATTTAACACTGAAGCTTTCTTT.

This chain joins TRBV7-2 and TRBJ1-6; 10 nucleotides agree with TRBD1. Germline trimming cut 4 bases from V and 11 bases from J; bases unmatched to any gene: 2. The CDR3 runs to 13 residues. In germline, CDR1 is SGHTA, CDR2 FQGNSA. Here the CDR3 reads CASSSDRGAPLHF. As DNA, the CDR3 is TGTGCCAGCAGCTCGGACAGGGGGGCACCCCTCCACTTT. Full variable domain (outside the CDR3, taken from reference TRBV7-2 and TRBJ1-6): GAGVSQSPSNKVTEKGKDVELRCDPISGHTALYWYRQSLGQGLEFLIYFQGNSAPDKSGLPSDRFSAERTGGSVSTLTIQRTQQEDSAVYLCASSSDRGAPLHFGNGTRLTVT.

The V gene is TRBV15, the J gene TRBJ2-1, with 7 nucleotides matching TRBD2. The CDR3 sequence is 13 residues long. CDR1 is LNHNV, CDR2 YYDKDF, per germline (reference sequence). Trimming cost V 3 bases and J 10 bases; bases outside gene matches: 6. The CDR3 reads CATSSAPGGEQFF. CDR3 nucleotide sequence: TGTGCCACCAGCAGTGCTCCGGGAGGCGAGCAGTTCTTC. Full variable domain (missing parts from reference TRBV15 and TRBJ2-1): DAMVIQNPRYQVTQFGKPVTLSCSQTLNHNVMYWYQQKSSQAPKLLFHYYDKDFNNEADTPDNFQSRRPNTSFCFLDIRSPGLGDTAMYLCATSSAPGGEQFFGPGTRLTVL.

The rearrangement uses TRBV20-1 and TRBJ1-5; D unclear. V lost 3 bases and J 1 base, leaving 10 bases between the germline ends. Germline assignment: CDR1 DFQATT and CDR2 SNEGSKA (reference sequence). The CDR3 loop spans 14 amino acids. CDR3 protein: CSASRQESNQPQHF. For the CDR3, the DNA is TGCAGTGCTAGTAGGCAGGAAAGCAATCAGCCCCAGCATTTT.

The CDR3 DNA follows: TGTGCCAGCAGCCCCCACCCGGGCACTGAAGCTTTCTTT. This translates into CASSPHPGTEAFF. The V and J genes are TRBV7-3 and TRBJ1-1, with no clear D. Trimming took 5 bases from V and 4 from J, leaving 11 bases between them. The CDR3 contains 13 residues. Germline V gene sequence: CDR1 SGHTA, CDR2 FQGTGA.

This chain connects TRBV7-2 to TRBJ2-2, with TRBD2 identical over 10 bases. J gave up 6 bases and V 5 bases, and 9 bases lay outside the gene matches. Germline lookup yields CDR1 SGHTA and CDR2 FQGNSA. The CDR3 totals 16 residues. The CDR3 here is CASSPPGLAVSGELFF. CDR3 nucleotides: TGTGCCAGCAGCCCCCCCGGACTAGCGGTTTCCGGGGAGCTGTTTTTT.

This clone showed up just a few times. The rearrangement uses TRBV5-1 and TRBJ1-1; 7 bases are shared with TRBD1. Trimming removed 4 bases from V and 4 bases from J; junction bases left unmatched: 7. Germline V gives CDR1 SGHRS, CDR2 YFSETQ. The CDR3 is 14 amino acids. The CDR3 nucleotides read TGCGCCAGCAGCCTCCGGACAGGCGGCACTGAAGCTTTCTTT. Its protein product is CASSLRTGGTEAFF. Looking up the rest from reference TRBV5-1 and TRBJ1-1 gives the full variable domain: KAGVTQTPRYLIKTRGQQVTLSCSPISGHRSVSWYQQTPGQGLQFLFEYFSETQRNKGNFPGRFSGRQFSNSRSEMNVSTLELGDSALYLCASSLRTGGTEAFFGQGTRLTVV.

The rearrangement links TRBV14 to TRBJ2-3; TRBD2 is a possible D gene (6 bases). The V end lost 5 bases, the J end lost 1 base, and 16 bases lay between the germline ends. The germline V gene encodes CDR1 SGHDN and CDR2 FVKESK. The CDR3 has 16 amino acids. Here the CDR3 reads CASSSAPGEGTDTQYF. As DNA, the CDR3 is TGTGCCAGCAGCTCGGCCCCGGGGGAGGGCACAGATACGCAGTATTTT.

The chain combines TRBV5-1 with TRBJ1-5; 8 bases match TRBD1. This CDR3 has 14 amino acids. The V and J ends lost 3 bases and 7 bases, in that order; junction bases with no gene match: 6. Looked up from germline, CDR1 is SGHRS and CDR2 is YFSETQ. The CDR3 spells CASSSGQGQQPQHF. The CDR3 DNA is TGCGCCAGCAGCTCTGGACAGGGTCAACAGCCCCAGCATTTT. Combining the CDR3 with reference TRBV5-1 and TRBJ1-5 gives the whole variable domain KAGVTQTPRYLIKTRGQQVTLSCSPISGHRSVSWYQQTPGQGLQFLFEYFSETQRNKGNFPGRFSGRQFSNSRSEMNVSTLELGDSALYLCASSSGQGQQPQHFGDGTRLSIL.

V usage is TRBV9 and J usage is TRBJ2-3, with D uncertain. The V end was cut by 4 bases, the J end by 2 bases, with 14 bases between. The CDR3 totals 15 residues. Germline CDR1 SGDLS, CDR2 YYNGEE. DNA for the CDR3: TGTGCCAGCAGCCCCTCGAGTTGGTCCACAGATACGCAGTATTTT. This sequence encodes CASSPSSWSTDTQYF. Using reference TRBV9 and TRBJ2-3 for the parts outside the CDR3, the full variable domain is DSGVTQTPKHLITATGQRVTLRCSPRSGDLSVYWYQQSLDQGLQFLIQYYNGEERAKGNILERFSAQQFPDLHSELNLSSLELGDSALYFCASSPSSWSTDTQYFGPGTRLTVL.

The genes are TRBV11-2 and TRBJ2-1, with D possibly TRBD1 on 6 matching bases. The CDR3 runs to 15 residues. The V end lost 0 bases, the J end lost 5 bases, and 11 bases lay between the germline ends. In germline, CDR1 is SGHAT, CDR2 FQNNGV. The CDR3 DNA is TGTGCCAGCAGCTTAGACTCGGGACACAACAATGAGCAGTTCTTC. This translates into CASSLDSGHNNEQFF. Full variable domain (rest looked up from reference TRBV11-2 and TRBJ2-1): EAGVAQSPRYKIIEKRQSVAFWCNPISGHATLYWYQQILGQGPKLLIQFQNNGVVDDSQLPKDRFSAERLKGVDSTLKIQPAKLEDSAVYLCASSLDSGHNNEQFFGPGTRLTVL.

The chain links TRBV10-3 to TRBJ2-3; tentatively, D is TRBD2 (5 bases). The CDR3 contains 16 residues. V was shortened by 7 bases and J by 2 bases, with 19 bases between the two germline ends. Germline V gene sequence: CDR1 ENHRY, CDR2 SYGVKD. CDR3 coding DNA: TGTGCCATCACCGACCCAGCGGTGGAGTCCACAGATACGCAGTATTTT. Translation gives CAITDPAVESTDTQYF.